This TCR beta chain came from a study of vaccination and CD4 T cells after COVID-19. Notes on this clonotype: Its target is not known.

Time point described: late sampling 161 to 241 days after vaccination in a few convalescent patients. As for treatment: roughly 10-day PBMC culture with coronavirus spike peptide pools or control peptides (ViraFEST assay). Sequence data for DNA of cultured CD4+ T cells were generated by the Oncomine TCR Beta short-read assay. TCRdb re-derived calls from the PCR reads in MiXCR, one entry per CDR3 protein. The sample consists of some 23,000 distinct CDR3 sequences, about 45% of them appearing once. With V trimmed by 9 bases and J by 4 bases, 16 bases remained unmatched. There are 17 residues in the CDR3. Germline V gene lookup returns CDR1 LGHNA and CDR2 YSLEER.

The sequence derives from a human donor who had recovered from COVID-19. The chain combines TRBV4-3 with TRBJ2-2; 8 nucleotides align to TRBD2. The specimen comprised CD4+ T cells from blood, cultured in vitro, sampled about 7 months after SARS-CoV-2 vaccination. CDR3 in DNA: TGCGCCAGTAGGGGGACATTGGGACTAGTCCCCACCGGGGAGCTGTTTTTT. It is translated as CASRGTLGLVPTGELFF.